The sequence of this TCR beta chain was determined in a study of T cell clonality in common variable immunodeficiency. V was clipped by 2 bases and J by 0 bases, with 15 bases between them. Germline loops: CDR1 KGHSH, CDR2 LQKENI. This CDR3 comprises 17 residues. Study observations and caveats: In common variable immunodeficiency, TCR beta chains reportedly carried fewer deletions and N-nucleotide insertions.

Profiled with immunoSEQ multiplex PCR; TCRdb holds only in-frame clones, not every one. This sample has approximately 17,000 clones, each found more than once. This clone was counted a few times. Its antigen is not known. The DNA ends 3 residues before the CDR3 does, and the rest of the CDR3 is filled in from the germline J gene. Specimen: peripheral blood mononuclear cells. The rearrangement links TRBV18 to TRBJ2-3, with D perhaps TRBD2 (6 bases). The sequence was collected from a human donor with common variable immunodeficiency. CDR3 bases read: TGTGCCAGCTCACCAATGGAAGCGGGTACTAGCACAGATACG. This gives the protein CASSPMEAGTSTDT. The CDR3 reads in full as CASSPMEAGTSTDTQYF.